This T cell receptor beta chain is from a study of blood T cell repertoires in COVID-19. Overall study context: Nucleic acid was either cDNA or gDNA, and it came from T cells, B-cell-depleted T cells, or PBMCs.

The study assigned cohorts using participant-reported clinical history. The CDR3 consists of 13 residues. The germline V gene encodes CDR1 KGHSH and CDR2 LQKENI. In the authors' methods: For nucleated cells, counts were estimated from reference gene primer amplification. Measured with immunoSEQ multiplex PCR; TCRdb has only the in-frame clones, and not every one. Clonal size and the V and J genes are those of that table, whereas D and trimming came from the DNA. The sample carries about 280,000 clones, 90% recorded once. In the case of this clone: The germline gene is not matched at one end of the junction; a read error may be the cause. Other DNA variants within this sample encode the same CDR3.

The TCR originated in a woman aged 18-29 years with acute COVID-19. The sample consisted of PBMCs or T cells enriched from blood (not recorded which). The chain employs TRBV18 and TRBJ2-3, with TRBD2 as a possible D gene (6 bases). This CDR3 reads CASSPPGADTQYF. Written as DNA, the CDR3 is TGTGCTAGCTCACCACCGGGAGCAGATACGCAGTATTTT.